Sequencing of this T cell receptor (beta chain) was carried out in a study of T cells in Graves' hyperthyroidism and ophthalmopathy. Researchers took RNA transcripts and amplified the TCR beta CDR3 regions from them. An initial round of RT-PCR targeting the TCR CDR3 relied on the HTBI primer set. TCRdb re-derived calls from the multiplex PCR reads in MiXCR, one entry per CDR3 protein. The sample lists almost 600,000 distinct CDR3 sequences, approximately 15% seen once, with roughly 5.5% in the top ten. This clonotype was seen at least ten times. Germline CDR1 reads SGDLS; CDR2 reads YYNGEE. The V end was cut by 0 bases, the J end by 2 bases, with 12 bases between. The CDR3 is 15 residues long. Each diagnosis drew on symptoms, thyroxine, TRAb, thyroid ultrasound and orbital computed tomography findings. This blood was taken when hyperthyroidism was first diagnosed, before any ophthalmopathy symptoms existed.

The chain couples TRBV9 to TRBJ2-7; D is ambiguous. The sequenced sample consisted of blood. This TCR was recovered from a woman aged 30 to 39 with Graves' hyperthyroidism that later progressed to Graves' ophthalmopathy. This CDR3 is CASSVEAPGPYEQYF. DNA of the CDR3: TGTGCCAGCAGCGTAGAAGCACCCGGACCCTACGAGCAGTACTTC.